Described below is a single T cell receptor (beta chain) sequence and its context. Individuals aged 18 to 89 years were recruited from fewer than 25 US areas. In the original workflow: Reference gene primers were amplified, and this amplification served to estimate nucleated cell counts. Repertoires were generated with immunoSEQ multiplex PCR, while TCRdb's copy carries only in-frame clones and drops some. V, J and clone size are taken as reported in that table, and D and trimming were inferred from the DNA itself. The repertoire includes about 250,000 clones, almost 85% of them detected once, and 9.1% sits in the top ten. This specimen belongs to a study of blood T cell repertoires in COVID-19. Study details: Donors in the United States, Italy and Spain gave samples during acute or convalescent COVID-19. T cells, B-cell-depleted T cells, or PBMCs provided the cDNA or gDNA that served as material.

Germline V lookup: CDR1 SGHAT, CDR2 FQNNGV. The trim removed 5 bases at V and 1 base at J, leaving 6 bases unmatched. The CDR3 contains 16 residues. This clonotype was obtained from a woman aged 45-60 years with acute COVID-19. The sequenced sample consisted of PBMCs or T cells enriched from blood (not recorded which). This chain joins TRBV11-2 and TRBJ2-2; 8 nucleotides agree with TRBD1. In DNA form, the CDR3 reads TGTGCCAGCAGCCAGAGACAGGGGCGGAACACCGGGGAGCTGTTTTTT. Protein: CASSQRQGRNTGELFF.